The T cell receptor (beta chain) under discussion was sequenced for a study of metastatic and nonmetastatic thyroid tumors. Study at large: Repertoires from malignant and benign thyroid patients were compared across blood and tumor or nodule tissue.

This clone was seen at least ten times. What it binds is not known. As originally analysed: A classifier for distant metastasis in papillary thyroid cancer was constructed using CDR3 differences observed across clinicopathological groups. TCRdb re-analyzed the PCR reads using MiXCR. The authors' filters were not applied to this entry. The sample has about 60,000 clones; roughly 16% are singletons. There were no patients who had received any treatment before thyroid surgery. The CDR3 sequence is 16 residues long. The J segment lost 0 bases and the V segment lost 3 bases, leaving 6 bases of the junction unmatched. The germline CDR1 and CDR2 sequences are DFQATT and SNEGSKA (reference sequence). Overall study findings and caveats: Versus benign nodules, malignant thyroid tumors reportedly had significantly higher TCR beta diversity, in blood and tumor.

The sequence derives from a male donor with papillary thyroid cancer or a benign thyroid nodule (not recorded which). Some clones in this sample may be carry-over from other donors' samples. The specimen sequenced was blood. The chain employs TRBV20-1 and TRBJ2-3, with 10 nucleotides matching TRBD2. The CDR3 coding sequence is TGCAGTGCTAGCGATTGGACTAGCGGTAGCACAGATACGCAGTATTTT. Its translation: CSASDWTSGSTDTQYF.